Below, one TCR beta chain is given with its context. The specificity of this receptor is unknown. Sequence at one end of the junction differs from germline and may be a read error. CDR1 and CDR2, per the germline V gene (reference sequence), are SSHAT and FNYEAQ. From the cysteine up to the phenylalanine, the CDR3 has a length of 14 residues. Only the CDR3 DNA stays, 42 bases, in frame from base 1. For the CD8 naive samples, CD45RO-negative cells were positively selected for CCR7, yielding a CD45RA+CCR7+ population from which TemRA cells were excluded. Healthy HIV-negative adults with no recently reported acute infections or vaccinations were included as donors. Every donor was a Caucasian adult residing in Nashville, Tennessee, USA. Blood was collected by leukapheresis, and PBMCs were isolated by Ficoll-Histopaque density gradient centrifugation and then cryopreserved in liquid nitrogen vapor phase. Analytical flow cytometry was used to check the purity and quantity of each magnetically sorted T cell population. Each sorted fraction had its genomic DNA isolated and then quantified by UV absorbance on a Nanodrop 2000c.

These data belong to a study of shared clonotypes between healthy human individuals (dated by TCRdb to 2018 to 2021). General notes on the study: The cohort included a few men and a couple of women between 18 and 49 years of age. To estimate repertoire size and how much clonotypes are shared between individuals, the study performed deep sequencing of blood TCR repertoires from five healthy adults. For each donor, CD4 naive and CD4 memory were each run on three plates, CD8 naive on two plates, and CD8 memory on one plate. Leukapheresis yielded between about 0.85 and 9 billion PBMCs per donor. Libraries were prepared and TCR repertoires were sequenced by different laboratories using diverse techniques, in order to increase sequencing depth and limit assay-specific biases.

Using the deep immunoSEQ assay, TCR CDR3 regions were amplified from genomic DNA by multiplex PCR. Genomic DNA extracted from each cell subset was distributed evenly over all wells of several immunoSEQ 96-well plates, and each plate served as one replicate. For sorted subsets, each replicate PCR was loaded with 200 ng genomic DNA, equivalent to approximately 27,000 T cell genomes. Purified libraries were quantified with a Qubit 3.0 fluorometer, sized on a Bioanalyzer 2100, and re-quantified with the KAPA Library Quantification kit. Each immunoSEQ 96-well plate was sequenced on its own single-read 150-cycle Illumina NextSeq 550 flow cell. As for the authors' bioinformatics: Because the immunoSEQ output held only junctional sequences and lacked quality scores, the filtering could not match the filtering applied to full-length reads. To assign V/J genes and CDR3, sequences were annotated using PyIR, a Python wrapper for IgBLAST v1.9, with IMGT germline references. Reads were filtered out if the reads had weak V/J assignments (E-value above 1e-6), no CDR3, stop codons, out-of-frame junctions, or ambiguous translated residues. A V3J clonotype was defined by an identical inferred V gene, J gene, and CDR3 amino acid sequence. Percentage overlap between repertoires was computed as shared unique clonotypes divided by the size of the smaller repertoire. Richness of each repertoire was evaluated using RTK rarefaction, the Chao1 estimator, and Recon v2.1 estimates of unobserved clonotypes. For all TCRbeta clonotypes obtained by the gDNA method from a handful of donors, generation probabilities were computed with OLGA. TCRdb took this table from immuneACCESS and kept in-frame rearrangements with V and J called. Such tables lack part of the clones; where checked against another copy, unresolved V genes explain under half of the gap, and the rest is unexplained. V and J calls and clone size are those listed in that table; D and trimming were worked out from the DNA. This sample holds 800,000 or so clones; about 96% were observed only once. The ten biggest clones cover roughly 0.23% of the sample.

Here is what the overall study found, with its caveats: The small number of donors limited the genetic and exposure-history diversity represented. Even with the large sequencing depth, rarefaction of the sorted-subset datasets indicated that sequencing was incomplete. Clonotypes shared by all four sorted-subset donors showed higher generation probabilities than non-shared clonotypes. Pairwise subsampling indicated that sequencing depth was expected to affect the degree of clonotype sharing among donors. Estimated clonotype richness was generally larger for naive than for memory subsets. Across a few donors, 5% to 6% of naive CD4, roughly 3.3% of naive CD8, roughly 2.2% of memory CD4, and roughly 0.41% of memory CD8 clonotypes were shared. Sampling was restricted to blood, and TCR repertoires in tissues likely differ from the TCR repertoires found in blood.

The rearrangement joined TRBV7-7 to TRBJ1-4; the D gene is unclear. The source material was naive CD8+ T cells sorted from blood. The cell subset or site label, read with the paper, signifies: CD45RA+CCR7+. The sequence derives from a man younger than 40 in good health. CDR3 loop: CASSLSPGNEKLFF. The DNA sequence reads TGTGCTAGCAGCTTATCCCCGGGAAATGAAAAACTGTTTTTT.